The 9 T cell receptor beta chains given below trace back to one sample, sequenced in a study of shared clonotypes between healthy human individuals. Data came from immunoSEQ multiplex PCR; TCRdb stores just in-frame clones and leaves some out. The repertoire holds about 2.3 million clones, with 85% to 95% as singletons. The sequenced material came from naive CD4+ T cells from PBMCs. Subset described: CD45RA+ positively selected. These receptors all stem from a young man in good health. Some clones in this sample may be carry-over from other donors' samples.

The chain recombines TRBV2 with TRBJ2-5; TRBD2 matches 13 bases. After removal of 3 bases from V and 5 bases from J, the junction contained 12 bases not matched to a gene. Germline lookup yields CDR1 SNHLY and CDR2 FYNNEI. CDR3 length equals 18 residues. CDR3 region: CASSERTSGRNSRETQYF. In DNA form, the CDR3 reads TGTGCCAGCAGTGAGAGGACTAGCGGGAGAAATAGTAGGGAGACCCAGTACTTC.

The chain is built from TRBV27 and TRBJ2-7; 7 positions match TRBD1. This CDR3 region has 12 residues. Germline CDR1 MNHEY, CDR2 SMNVEV (reference sequence). V shed 11 bases and J 2 bases; nucleotides not matched to a gene: 6. The CDR3 nucleotides read TGTGCCTTCGACAGGGCGCCCTACGAGCAGTACTTC. As protein: CAFDRAPYEQYF.

The chain recombines TRBV7-2 with TRBJ1-2, with D perhaps matching TRBD1 (6 bases). The CDR3 runs 13 residues. CDR1 and CDR2 (germline): SGHTA, FQGNSA. V was trimmed by 3 bases and J by 6 bases, leaving 11 bases between them. CDR3 coding DNA: TGTGCCAGCAGCTTCCAGGGGCTGAATGGCTACACCTTC. Protein sequence: CASSFQGLNGYTF. Supplemented by reference TRBV7-2 and TRBJ1-2, the full variable domain reads GAGVSQSPSNKVTEKGKDVELRCDPISGHTALYWYRQSLGQGLEFLIYFQGNSAPDKSGLPSDRFSAERTGGSVSTLTIQRTQQEDSAVYLCASSFQGLNGYTFGSGTRLTVV.

The chain joins TRBV11-2 to TRBJ1-1; D is unresolved. Germline V CDR1 and CDR2: SGHAT, FQNNGV. There are 13 residues in the CDR3. V lost 1 base and J 3 bases, leaving 6 bases between the germline ends. Here the CDR3 DNA reads TGTGCCAGCAGCTTAGGTGCCGACACTGAAGCTTTCTTT. It translates to CASSLGADTEAFF.

The chain joins TRBV10-3 to TRBJ2-5; D is tentatively TRBD1 or TRBD2 (6 bases each). Germline lookup yields CDR1 ENHRY and CDR2 SYGVKD. V was trimmed by 5 bases and J by 2 bases, leaving 21 bases between them. This CDR3 spans 17 amino acids. The CDR3 DNA follows: TGTGCCATCAGTCGGGGCGAAAGGGGGGCCCCTCAAGAGACCCAGTACTTC. Translating it yields CAISRGERGAPQETQYF.

This chain links TRBV5-1 with TRBJ2-7; D is possibly TRBD2 (6 bases). Germline CDR1 and CDR2: SGHRS and YFSETQ. This CDR3 region has 15 residues. V lost 0 bases, J lost 3 bases, and 13 bases lay in between. The CDR3 sequence: CASSLAAGPSYEQYF. The CDR3 DNA follows: TGCGCCAGCAGCTTGGCCGCGGGACCGAGCTACGAGCAGTACTTC. The full variable domain, rest sourced from reference TRBV5-1 and TRBJ2-7, is KAGVTQTPRYLIKTRGQQVTLSCSPISGHRSVSWYQQTPGQGLQFLFEYFSETQRNKGNFPGRFSGRQFSNSRSEMNVSTLELGDSALYLCASSLAAGPSYEQYFGPGTRLTVT.

To note about this clone: Other DNA sequences within the sample encode an identical CDR3. The chain has TRBV6-1 and TRBJ1-4; D gene unclear. The V end was cut by 4 bases, the J end by 0 bases, with 6 bases between. This CDR3 contains 14 residues. Germline V gene sequence: CDR1 MNHNS, CDR2 SASEGT. The CDR3 is CASSGTATNEKLFF. The DNA of the CDR3 is TGTGCCAGCAGTGGCACAGCAACTAATGAAAAACTGTTTTTT.

The chain combines TRBV7-3 with TRBJ2-1; D is possibly TRBD1 (5 bases). Germline assignment: CDR1 SGHTA and CDR2 FQGTGA. CDR3 length: 13 amino acids. Trimming removed 2 bases at V and 9 bases at J, with 11 bases between. This CDR3 is CASSLGASTEQFF. The CDR3 DNA is TGTGCCAGCAGCTTAGGGGCGAGCACTGAGCAGTTCTTC.

This clone was recorded only once. This chain connects TRBV7-3 to TRBJ2-2; a weak D match, TRBD1 (6 bases). V was trimmed by 5 bases and J by 3 bases, leaving 10 bases between them. CDR3 length: 14 amino acids. Looked up from germline, CDR1 is SGHTA and CDR2 is FQGTGA. For the CDR3, the DNA is TGTGCCAGCAGCAAATACAGGGACACCGGGGAGCTGTTTTTT. It specifies CASSKYRDTGELFF.